In this sample, the clone carrying this T cell receptor (beta chain) turned up a few times. Its antigen is currently unknown. The CDR3 is 13 residues long. From germline, CDR1 is SGHDN and CDR2 FVKESK. Trimming pared 3 bases from V and 5 bases from J, leaving 10 bases between. This entry comes from a study of T cell responses to AZD1222 COVID-19 vaccine. The study, taken as a whole, reports: Repertoire samples came only from after the peak T cell response. Among AZD1222 vaccinees, only 5 to 7 were seropositive at baseline. Variant regions that are unmutated are reportedly the target of nearly half of spike-specific TCRs.

The data were produced by immunoSEQ multiplex PCR, yet TCRdb's version contains in-frame clones alone and is incomplete. The table has 130,000 to 150,000 clones, 91% seen once; the top ten hold 3.5% to 4%. Investigators merged groups given second doses at roughly 4 or roughly 12 weeks. The receptor's source is an adult who received the AZD1222 COVID-19 vaccine. This chain connects TRBV14 to TRBJ1-1; D uncertain. Sequenced material: peripheral blood, taken 28 days after the second AZD1222 dose. CDR3 protein: CASSQRAGTEAFF. DNA for the CDR3: TGTGCCAGCAGCCAGCGAGCGGGGACTGAAGCTTTCTTT.